This TCR beta chain was sequenced in a study of blood T cells in healthy people across ages. Study-level findings and limits: Long-lived donors carried more naive CD4+ cells and greater diversity than aged donors.

It was with a sample-barcoded 5' primer and a J-beta primer mix that a second PCR of about 7 to 12 cycles was run. Each cDNA molecule was tagged by a template-switch adaptor with 12 random nucleotides. TCRdb re-analysed the 5' RACE reads in MiXCR, keeping a single row per CDR3 protein. The data hold about 900,000 distinct CDR3 sequences, with about 48% observed a single time. Each of the donors had about 9.9 milliliters of peripheral blood drawn into EDTA-treated Vacutainer tubes. Isolation recovered at least 6.5 million PBMCs from every sample. In regard to this clonotype: Antigen unknown.

Germline V lookup: CDR1 SGDLS, CDR2 YYNGEE. Deletions cut 4 bases from V and 2 bases from J, with 12 bases between. The CDR3 is 14 amino acids. This receptor was identified in a man aged 25 to 40 in good health. The sample was blood. The chain joins TRBV9 to TRBJ1-2, with D unresolved. CDR3 loop: CASSLSTENYGYTF. For the CDR3, the DNA is TGTGCCAGCAGCCTATCTACAGAGAACTATGGCTACACCTTC.